This TCR beta chain derives from a study of T cells in localized non-small cell lung cancer. Sequencing used immunoSEQ multiplex PCR; TCRdb keeps in-frame clones, though not all of them. The data show 3,000 to 4,500 clones, with just over 30% seen just once and about 9.9% held by the top ten. This CDR3 is 15 amino acids long. J was trimmed by 7 bases and V by 5 bases; bases with no gene match: 14. Germline V gene data show CDR1 as LNHDA and CDR2 as SQIVND (reference sequence). General study findings and limits: Heterogeneity remains possible, as sequencing covered one tumor region only. The highest T cell clonality was in uninvolved adjacent lung, above tumor. Greater T cell density in blood accompanied longer overall survival.

This clone came up a few times. As yet, its antigen is unknown. Samples of adjacent lung lacking atypia were obtained no closer than 2 cm to the tumor margin. V and J are TRBV19 and TRBJ2-7; 7 bases map to TRBD2. This TCR came from a male donor at least 60 years old with stage III lung adenocarcinoma. Material: normal lung tissue next to the tumor, obtained before any cancer treatment. Here the CDR3 reads CASSFPRTSPEEQYF. DNA for the CDR3: TGTGCCAGTAGTTTTCCCCGGACTAGTCCCGAGGAGCAGTACTTC.